What follows are 15 T cell receptor beta chains derived from one specimen sequenced in a study of tumor and adjacent non-tumor tissue in lung cancer. This sample's RNA came from whole unsorted tissue. Distant lung tissue was collected more than 3 cm away from the tumor edge. A modified ARM-PCR protocol with three rounds of nested PCR amplified TCRbeta. TCRdb passed the multiplex PCR reads through MiXCR, listing each CDR3 protein once. This sample carries 98,000 or so distinct CDR3 sequences, 75% to 90% of them seen once, and the ten largest clones take roughly 33%. Sample: distant non-tumor lung tissue. The receptors stem from a man aged 55 to 70 with small cell lung cancer.

As to this clonotype: A read error may be the cause here, since a much bigger clone is one base away. This chain connects TRBV20-1 to TRBJ2-5; weak D call: TRBD2 (6 bases). The germline gives CDR1 DFQATT, CDR2 SNEGSKA (reference sequence). This CDR3 is built from 14 residues. CDR3 DNA sequence: TGCAGTGCTAGAAGGAGGGGACTGCAAGAGACCCGGTACTTC. It codes for CSARRRGLQETRYF.

This clonotype has more than one count but fewer than ten. The chain has TRBV12-3 or TRBV12-4 and TRBJ2-2; D tentatively fits TRBD1 or TRBD2 (5 bases each). V was pared by 9 bases and J by 6 bases, with 20 bases between. The CDR3 length is 15 residues. This chain's CDR3 is CASTLGVVVSGELFF. Here the CDR3 DNA reads TGTGCCAGTACCTTGGGGGTAGTGGTTTCCGGGGAGCTGTTTTTT.

A remark on this clonotype: This could be a read error, since a much larger clone is one nucleotide away. The chain recombines TRBV20-1 with TRBJ2-7, with 10 bases matching TRBD1. The CDR3 totals 13 residues. The germline V gene has CDR1 DFQATT and CDR2 SNEGSKA (reference sequence). The CDR3 is CSASGQGVDEHYF. The CDR3 bases are TGCAGTGCTAGCGGACAGGGGGTCGACGAGCATTACTTC.

Concerning this clonotype itself: This may be a read error, as it is one base from a much larger clone. V is TRBV6-4 and J is TRBJ2-5; D tentatively reads TRBD1 or TRBD2 (6 bases each). Germline CDR1 reads MRHNA; CDR2 reads SNTAGT. The CDR3 is 13 amino acids. The CDR3 DNA reads as TGTGCCAGCAAGTTCGGGGGCGATGAGACCCACTACTTC. Protein sequence: CASKFGGDETHYF.

Concerning this clonotype: A read error is likely, as this CDR3 ends without the conserved phenylalanine or tryptophan. The chain couples TRBV5-4 to TRBJ2-2; tentative D call: TRBD2 (5 bases). Trimming shortened V by 4 bases and J by 8 bases, and 15 bases separated the two germline ends. Germline CDR1 is SGHNT and CDR2 is YYREEE (reference sequence). The CDR3 contains 14 residues. CDR3 loop: CASSPDYSSGELFL. In DNA, the CDR3 is TGTGCCAGCAGCCCTGACTACAGTTCGGGGGAGCTGTTTTTG.

This clonotype turned up a few times. V and J are TRBV18 and TRBJ1-1; D may be TRBD1 (6 bases). Trimming removed 0 bases from V and 10 bases from J, with 12 bases in between. The CDR3 spans 13 residues. CDR1 and CDR2 (germline): KGHSH, LQKENI. CDR3 DNA sequence: TGTGCCAGCTCACCACCGACAGGCGTTGCAGCTTTCTTT. It codes for CASSPPTGVAAFF.

As concerns this clonotype: Its ends do not fully match the called genes, so a read error is possible. The chain carries TRBV11-2 and TRBJ2-3; D unclear. In germline, CDR1 is SGHAT, CDR2 FQNNGV. This CDR3 contains 14 residues. CDR3 protein: CASSPCVRTDMQYF. The CDR3 DNA reads as TGTGCCAGCAGCCCTTGTGTCCGCACAGATATGCAGTATTTT.

Only one count was recorded for this clonotype. The junction does not match germline at one end; this may be a read error. The rearrangement links TRBV5-5 to TRBJ2-2, with D possibly TRBD2 on 6 matching bases. The CDR3 consists of 16 residues. Looked up from germline, CDR1 is SGHKS and CDR2 is YYEKEE (reference sequence). The CDR3 region is CASTNRGNGDTGELFF. The DNA of the CDR3 is TGTGCCAGCACCAATCGGGGGAACGGTGACACCGGGGAGCTGTTCTTT. Looking up the rest from reference TRBV5-5 and TRBJ2-2 gives the full variable domain: DAGVTQSPTHLIKTRGQQVTLRCSPISGHKSVSWYQQVLGQGPQFIFQYYEKEERGRGNFPDRFSARQFPNYSSELNVNALLLGDSALYLCASTNRGNGDTGELFFGEGSRLTVL.

In its sample, this clonotype ranks as medium-sized. V gene TRBV29-1 combines with J gene TRBJ2-7; 7 nucleotides agree with TRBD1. The CDR3 loop spans 13 amino acids. The germline V gene has CDR1 SQVTM and CDR2 ANQGSEA. The V gene end was trimmed by 4 bases and the J gene end by 6 bases; junction bases not matched to a gene: 9. The CDR3 nucleotides read TGCAGCGTTGGGACAGGACCGGGAATCGAGCAGTACTTC. Protein product: CSVGTGPGIEQYF.

The chain links TRBV5-6 to TRBJ2-7; 7 bases align to TRBD2. Germline V gives CDR1 SGHDT, CDR2 YYEEEE. V dropped 4 bases and J dropped 3; count of bases not matched to a gene: 7. The CDR3 covers 14 residues. The CDR3 DNA reads as TGTGCCAGCAGCCACGGGGACTATCTCTACGAGCAGTACGTC. Its translation is CASSHGDYLYEQYV.

Of note for this clonotype: The junction differs from germline at one of its ends, possibly a read error. V is TRBV4-1 and J is TRBJ2-5; 8 nucleotides match TRBD1. This CDR3 comprises 16 residues. Looked up from germline, CDR1 is MGHRA and CDR2 is YSYEKL. CDR3 in amino acids: CVSSQAGAGGWETQYF. As DNA, the CDR3 is TGCGTCAGCAGCCAGGCCGGGGCAGGGGGCTGGGAGACCCAGTACTTC.

This clonotype was counted at least ten times. The rearrangement joins TRBV6-5 to TRBJ2-5, with 7 nucleotides matching TRBD2. CDR3 size: 14 residues. The germline V gene encodes CDR1 MNHEY and CDR2 SVGAGI. J lost 9 bases, V lost 5 bases, and 12 bases had no gene match. The CDR3 is CASSDTGTAGAQYF. The CDR3 bases are TGTGCCAGCAGTGATACCGGGACCGCGGGGGCCCAGTACTTC.

About this clonotype itself: The junction differs from germline at one of its ends, possibly a read error. This CDR3 reads CASSPGGGVSEKLFF. The CDR3 coding sequence is TGTGCGAGCAGCCCGGGAGGGGGGGTGAGTGAAAAACTGTTTTTT. The chain links TRBV11-2 to TRBJ1-4; D perhaps matches TRBD1 (6 bases). This CDR3 spans 15 amino acids. Germline lookup yields CDR1 SGHAT and CDR2 FQNNGV.

J is TRBJ2-5 and V is TRBV18; TRBD2 is a possible D gene (5 bases). The germline CDR1 and CDR2 sequences are KGHSH and LQKENI. CDR3 size: 13 residues. Deletions cut 3 bases from V and 2 bases from J, with 7 bases between. CDR3 in DNA: TGTGCCAGCTCACCGGGCGGGCAAGAGACCCAGTACTTC. Encoded protein: CASSPGGQETQYF.

Many counts were recorded for this clonotype. A much more abundant neighbour one base away suggests this may be a read error. The V gene is TRBV4-1, the J gene TRBJ2-1; D remains ambiguous. This CDR3 has 13 residues. Germline V gene lookup returns CDR1 MGHRA and CDR2 YSYEKL. The CDR3 DNA sequence: TGCGCCAGCAACCAACCATCTGCAAATGAGCAGTTCTTC. It encodes CASNQPSANEQFF.